A single sample gave rise to the 21 T cell receptor beta chains below, sequenced in a study of cytomegalovirus exposure and HLA in healthy donors. The PCR was carried out with 60 Vbeta primers and 13 Jbeta primers. Measured with immunoSEQ multiplex PCR; TCRdb has only the in-frame clones, and not every one. This repertoire comprises 150,000 or so clones; its ten largest clones make up 1.5% to 2%. Sequences were obtained from PBMCs. Every receptor here comes from a woman in her forties or fifties in good health and CMV-seronegative.

The chain carries TRBV6-1 and TRBJ2-7; 10 bases match TRBD1. Looked up from germline, CDR1 is MNHNS and CDR2 is SASEGT. There are 13 residues in the CDR3. V trimming: 6 bases; J trimming: 4 bases; junction bases outside the gene matches: 3. CDR3 region: CASRDRGRYEQYF. The CDR3 DNA reads as TGTGCCAGCAGGGACAGGGGGAGGTACGAGCAGTACTTC.

The J gene is TRBJ1-5, the V gene TRBV5-1, with D possibly TRBD1 on 5 matching bases. The length of the CDR3 is 15 residues. Per the germline V gene, CDR1 is SGHRS and CDR2 is YFSETQ. Trimming removed 4 bases from V and 4 bases from J, with 15 bases in between. The CDR3, as DNA: TGCGCCAGCAGCCCGGTCGACAGTTGGAATCAGCCCCAGCATTTT. Protein sequence: CASSPVDSWNQPQHF.

This chain links TRBV19 with TRBJ2-1; D might be TRBD2 (6 bases). The CDR3 consists of 16 residues. Germline V lookup: CDR1 LNHDA, CDR2 SQIVND (reference sequence). The V end lost 9 bases, the J end lost 0 bases, and 18 bases lay between the germline ends. The CDR3 is CASNPSRGNSYNEQFF. In DNA, the CDR3 is TGTGCCAGCAACCCTTCGCGCGGGAACTCCTACAATGAGCAGTTCTTC.

The chain carries TRBV29-1 and TRBJ1-6; TRBD1 matches 9 bases. The CDR3 is 15 amino acids. Germline values: CDR1 SQVTM, CDR2 ANQGSEA. With V trimmed by 5 bases and J by 2 bases, 4 bases remained unmatched. The CDR3, as DNA: TGCAGCGTTCGGACAGGGGAAACCTATAATTCACCCCTCCACTTT. Translation: CSVRTGETYNSPLHF.

This chain joins TRBV29-1 and TRBJ2-3; tentative D call: TRBD2 (6 bases). Per germline, CDR1 SQVTM and CDR2 ANQGSEA. V lost 1 base, J lost 3 bases, and 11 bases lay in between. This CDR3 is 14 amino acids long. The CDR3 DNA sequence: TGCAGCGTTGAAGCGGGAGAGGGGACAGATACGCAGTATTTT. Protein product: CSVEAGEGTDTQYF.

The rearrangement uses TRBV29-1 and TRBJ2-5, with 8 bases aligning to TRBD2. This CDR3 spans 12 amino acids. The junction had 8 bases not matched to a gene; V was cut back by 7 bases and J by 7 bases. Germline lookup yields CDR1 SQVTM and CDR2 ANQGSEA. CDR3 sequence: CSALSGKGTQYF. CDR3 coding DNA: TGCAGCGCCCTTAGCGGGAAGGGGACCCAGTACTTC.

The rearrangement uses TRBV7-9 and TRBJ1-1; 10 positions match TRBD1. The V and J ends lost 4 bases and 5 bases, in that order; junction bases with no gene match: 10. This CDR3 comprises 16 residues. CDR1 and CDR2 from the germline V gene are SEHNR and FQNEAQ (reference sequence). This CDR3 reads CASSSDAGQGRTEAFF. CDR3 bases: TGTGCCAGCAGCTCGGACGCGGGACAGGGGCGAACTGAAGCTTTCTTT.

This chain connects TRBV5-6 to TRBJ2-3, with 12 bases that match TRBD2. Germline loops: CDR1 SGHDT, CDR2 YYEEEE. With 4 bases clipped from V and 4 bases from J, the junction kept 4 bases outside the gene matches. This CDR3 comprises 15 residues. CDR3 coding DNA: TGTGCCAGCAGCGCCCTAGCGGGAGGGGCAGATACGCAGTATTTT. This gives the protein CASSALAGGADTQYF. Combining the CDR3 with reference TRBV5-6 and TRBJ2-3 gives the whole variable domain DAGVTQSPTHLIKTRGQQVTLRCSPKSGHDTVSWYQQALGQGPQFIFQYYEEEERQRGNFPDRFSGHQFPNYSSELNVNALLLGDSALYLCASSALAGGADTQYFGPGTRLTVL.

This chain connects TRBV6-4 to TRBJ2-1, with 7 bases fitting TRBD2. From germline, CDR1 is MRHNA and CDR2 SNTAGT. The CDR3 contains 17 residues. The junction had 19 bases not matched to a gene; V was cut back by 3 bases and J by 11 bases. The CDR3 is CASSERWGGSGVSQQFF. The CDR3 coding sequence is TGTGCCAGCAGTGAGCGGTGGGGGGGGTCGGGAGTATCCCAGCAGTTCTTC.

J is TRBJ1-1 and V is TRBV18; possibly TRBD1 for D (5 bases). The CDR3 has 15 amino acids. Deletions cut 3 bases from V and 4 bases from J, with 15 bases between. The germline CDR1 and CDR2 sequences are KGHSH and LQKENI. The CDR3 region is CASSPIGTEGTEAFF. The CDR3 coding sequence is TGTGCCAGCTCACCTATCGGGACGGAGGGCACTGAAGCTTTCTTT.

The chain joins TRBV28 to TRBJ2-1; 8 bases fit TRBD1. Germline V CDR1 and CDR2: MDHEN, SYDVKM. The junction had 9 bases not matched to a gene; V was cut back by 5 bases and J by 6 bases. The CDR3 is 15 amino acids. CDR3 protein: CASSPGQGDVNEQFF. The CDR3 coding sequence is TGTGCCAGCAGTCCTGGACAGGGTGATGTCAATGAGCAGTTCTTC.

The CDR3 region has the DNA TGTGCCAGCACCAGACAGGGGAACTATGGCTACACCTTC. Its protein product is CASTRQGNYGYTF. This chain joins TRBV9 and TRBJ1-2; 8 bases line up with TRBD1. Germline V CDR1 and CDR2: SGDLS, YYNGEE. V trimming: 6 bases; J trimming: 2 bases; junction bases outside the gene matches: 3. CDR3 length equals 13 residues.

The V gene is TRBV10-3, the J gene TRBJ1-5; tentative D call: TRBD1 (6 bases). Germline V gene data show CDR1 as ENHRY and CDR2 as SYGVKD. The ends were cut back, 8 bases at V and 3 bases at J, with 11 bases in the middle. The CDR3 length is 13 residues. The CDR3 region is CAISQGLNQPQHF. CDR3 coding DNA: TGTGCCATCTCACAGGGTCTCAATCAGCCCCAGCATTTT.

The rearrangement uses TRBV6-5 and TRBJ2-7, with 8 bases matching TRBD2. Germline-derived CDR1 and CDR2 are MNHEY and SVGAGI. The CDR3 sequence is 14 residues long. V dropped 6 bases and J dropped 1; count of bases not matched to a gene: 5. CDR3: CASRPSGPSYEQYF. The CDR3, as DNA: TGTGCCAGCAGACCTAGCGGGCCTTCCTACGAGCAGTACTTC.

The J gene is TRBJ1-1, the V gene TRBV12-5, with 10 positions matching TRBD1. CDR3 length: 18 amino acids. Germline V lookup: CDR1 LGHNT, CDR2 FRNRAP. The ends lost 0 bases at V and 5 bases at J; junction bases unmatched: 12. The CDR3 DNA sequence: TGTGCTAGTGGTTTGGTTAGGGGACAGGGGTCTGATCGGACTGAAGCTTTCTTT. Translating it yields CASGLVRGQGSDRTEAFF.

This chain's CDR3 is CASRRGEGWGNTIYF. DNA of the CDR3: TGTGCCAGCAGGCGGGGGGAAGGATGGGGAAACACCATATATTTT. The genes are TRBV6-1 and TRBJ1-3, with D perhaps TRBD1 (5 bases). The CDR3 runs 15 residues. CDR1 MNHNS and CDR2 SASEGT come from the germline V gene. V lost 6 bases and J 4 bases, leaving 16 bases between the germline ends.

V and J are TRBV10-3 and TRBJ1-2; TRBD1 is a possible D gene (5 bases). Trimming left V 0 bases short and J 4 bases short, with 9 bases between. From germline, CDR1 is ENHRY and CDR2 SYGVKD. The CDR3 runs 14 residues. In DNA form, the CDR3 reads TGTGCCATCAGTGAGTCGGGGGGAGCCTATGGCTACACCTTC. Translating gives CAISESGGAYGYTF.

The chain has TRBV7-8 and TRBJ2-7, with D maybe TRBD2 (6 bases). Germline assignment: CDR1 SGHVS and CDR2 FQNEAQ. This CDR3 comprises 14 residues. V lost 2 bases to trimming and J lost 2 bases, with 10 bases between them. In nucleotides, the CDR3 is TGTGCCAGCAGCTTAAGGGACTTGACCTACGAGCAGTACTTC. Translated: CASSLRDLTYEQYF.

The rearrangement links TRBV7-2 to TRBJ2-7; D unclear. The CDR3 covers 13 residues. V lost 5 bases, J lost 7 bases, and 15 bases lay in between. CDR1 is SGHTA, CDR2 FQGNSA, per germline. The CDR3 coding sequence is TGTGCCAGCAGCAACACGCCCGCTGCAGAGCAGTACTTC. Translating it yields CASSNTPAAEQYF. The complete variable domain, with remaining parts taken from reference TRBV7-2 and TRBJ2-7, reads GAGVSQSPSNKVTEKGKDVELRCDPISGHTALYWYRQSLGQGLEFLIYFQGNSAPDKSGLPSDRFSAERTGGSVSTLTIQRTQQEDSAVYLCASSNTPAAEQYFGPGTRLTVT.

This chain connects TRBV4-3 to TRBJ2-6; D might be TRBD1 (6 bases). Germline V gives CDR1 LGHNA, CDR2 YSLEER. This CDR3 has 16 amino acids. Trimming pared 1 base from V and 2 bases from J, leaving 9 bases between. This chain's CDR3 is CASSQVGGPGANVLTF. The CDR3 region has the DNA TGCGCCAGCAGCCAAGTAGGGGGACCTGGGGCCAACGTCCTGACTTTC.

The rearrangement uses TRBV5-5 and TRBJ1-2; 11 bases align to TRBD1. Trimming at V came to 4 bases and at J to 7 bases, leaving 9 bases not matched to a gene. CDR3 size: 15 residues. Looked up from germline, CDR1 is SGHKS and CDR2 is YYEKEE (reference sequence). The CDR3 sequence: CASSPYSGTGGGYTF. CDR3 coding DNA: TGTGCCAGCAGCCCCTACTCCGGGACAGGGGGTGGCTACACCTTC.